These T cell receptor beta chains were read from a single sample in a study of T cells expressing NK-cell markers. TCRdb reanalyzed the 5' RACE reads and collapses them to one entry per CDR3 protein, without DNA. This listing includes about 260,000 distinct CDR3 sequences. Sequenced sample: blood T cells: a sorted CD56 or NKG2C T cell subset, CD4+ or CD8+ T cells, or bulk PBMC T cells (not recorded which). The receptors originated from a man aged 18 to 29 in good health. Both conserved end residues are part of each CDR3. The order of the fields is J gene, V gene, CDR3 protein.

>TRBJ2-5|TRBV20-1
CSARDLAGAISTQYF
>TRBJ2-1|TRBV6-1
CASSEGTSGSNEQFF
>TRBJ2-7|TRBV9
CASSVGQGPSYEQYF
>TRBJ2-3|TRBV6-1
CASGRPSGSTDTQYF
>TRBJ1-4|TRBV18
CASSPSLGANEKLFF
>TRBJ2-1|TRBV11-2
CASRSSGPMYNEQFF
>TRBJ2-2|TRBV15
CATRPGLAANTGELFF
>TRBJ2-1|TRBV5-1
CASTLSAEQFF
>TRBJ1-2|TRBV20-1
CSASARDSFYGYTF
>TRBJ2-2|TRBV5-6
CASSSISWGAKNTGELFF
>TRBJ2-5|TRBV5-1
CASSSRGAGLQETQYF
>TRBJ2-3|TRBV10-3
CAIAGLAGVGDTQYF
>TRBJ2-7|TRBV20-1
CSAASGTGIDEQYF
>TRBJ2-6|TRBV6-2/TRBV6-3
CASRLTSGRAGANVLTF
>TRBJ1-1|TRBV5-1
CASSFAVENTEAFF
>TRBJ2-3|TRBV9
CASSVLFGTTDTQYF
>TRBJ1-3|TRBV7-8
CASSLADGGTIYF
>TRBJ2-3|TRBV6-2/TRBV6-3
CASSYSPRIGTQYF
>TRBJ2-7|TRBV5-6
CASSFSMGLAGGYEQYF
>TRBJ2-1|TRBV5-1
CASSFETPGEQFF
>TRBJ2-7|TRBV7-9
CASSLTGMYEQYF
>TRBJ2-7|TRBV21-1
CATKDRGNYEQYF
>TRBJ1-5|TRBV28
CASTLDRNSNQPQHF
>TRBJ1-2|TRBV29-1
CSVGPSNYGYTF
>TRBJ2-2|TRBV20-1
CSARNLAGAVGELFF